Presented here are 19 T cell receptor beta chains from one specimen sequenced in a study of cytomegalovirus exposure and HLA in healthy donors. This PCR relied on a set of 60 Vbeta primers and 13 Jbeta primers. Method: immunoSEQ multiplex PCR; TCRdb's copy keeps in-frame clones and lacks some. The data contain about 140,000 clones, roughly two thirds of them singletons. The specimen sequenced was PBMCs. These receptors all come from a human donor in good health.

The V call is TRBV29-1, the J call TRBJ2-7; 10 bases map to TRBD2. Germline CDR1 reads SQVTM; CDR2 reads ANQGSEA. CDR3 length equals 13 residues. J gave up 4 bases and V 4 bases, and 4 bases lay outside the gene matches. CDR3 in amino acids: CSVGTSGDYEQYF. The CDR3 nucleotides read TGCAGCGTTGGCACTAGCGGGGATTACGAGCAGTACTTC.

This chain joins TRBV29-1 and TRBJ1-1, with TRBD1 matching 7 bases. CDR3 length equals 14 residues. CDR1 and CDR2 (germline): SQVTM, ANQGSEA. After removal of 4 bases from V and 1 base from J, the junction contained 6 bases not matched to a gene. The CDR3 reads CSVARGARNTEAFF. The CDR3 DNA reads TGCAGCGTTGCCAGGGGGGCGAGGAACACTGAAGCTTTCTTT.

The chain uses TRBV4-2 and TRBJ1-3, with 12 bases matching TRBD1. Germline CDR1 and CDR2: LGHNA and YNFKEQ. V dropped 6 bases and J dropped 1; count of bases not matched to a gene: 13. The CDR3 is made up of 19 amino acids. The CDR3 DNA reads as TGTGCCAGCAGGCCGCTGGGACAGGGGGCGCGAATGTCTGGAAACACCATATATTTT. Amino acids: CASRPLGQGARMSGNTIYF.

This chain uses TRBV9 with TRBJ1-1; D is uncertain. Germline lookup yields CDR1 SGDLS and CDR2 YYNGEE. The CDR3 is 14 residues long. Trimming took off 0 bases at V and 7 bases at J, with 13 bases between the two ends. The CDR3 bases are TGTGCCAGCAGCGTAGGGGCGCACCGGGATGAAGCTTTCTTT. Amino acids: CASSVGAHRDEAFF.

The gene calls are TRBV20-1 and TRBJ2-1, with D unclear. CDR3 length: 11 amino acids. The V end lost 3 bases, the J end lost 6 bases, and 6 bases lay between the germline ends. The germline V gene encodes CDR1 DFQATT and CDR2 SNEGSKA (reference sequence). In nucleotides, the CDR3 is TGCAGTGCTAGGCGGATCAATGAGCAGTTCTTC. Protein product: CSARRINEQFF.

This clone was recorded only once. The CDR3 is CASSETGLDTGELFF. The CDR3 DNA reads as TGTGCCAGCAGCGAAACAGGGCTGGACACCGGGGAGCTGTTTTTT. The chain uses TRBV7-3 and TRBJ2-2; D is perhaps TRBD1 (6 bases). This CDR3 is 15 amino acids long. V was pared by 5 bases and J by 3 bases, with 13 bases between. The V gene's germline CDR1 is SGHTA and CDR2 FQGTGA.

The chain employs TRBV19 and TRBJ1-5; D is perhaps TRBD1 (5 bases). V lost 3 bases and J lost 0, with 12 bases in between. The CDR3 runs to 16 residues. CDR1 is LNHDA, CDR2 SQIVND, per germline (reference sequence). The CDR3 region is CASSIQDTYSNQPQHF. The DNA of the CDR3 is TGTGCCAGTAGTATCCAGGACACTTATAGCAATCAGCCCCAGCATTTT.

The rearrangement uses TRBV10-1 and TRBJ2-3; 8 bases map to TRBD1. V trimming: 4 bases; J trimming: 3 bases; junction bases outside the gene matches: 3. The CDR3 has 14 residues. Germline loops: CDR1 WNHNN, CDR2 SYGVQD (reference sequence). The CDR3: CASSVDRGTDTQYF. CDR3 sequence (DNA): TGCGCCAGCAGTGTAGACAGGGGAACAGATACGCAGTATTTT.

The DNA of the CDR3 is TGTGCCAGCAGTGTAGGGGGCGCGAACACTGAAGCTTTCTTT. It encodes CASSVGGANTEAFF. The chain employs TRBV6-1 and TRBJ1-1, with 7 bases that match TRBD1. CDR3 length: 14 amino acids. The V and J ends lost 4 bases and 1 base, in that order; junction bases with no gene match: 3. Per germline, CDR1 MNHNS and CDR2 SASEGT.

This clone was counted a few times. This chain uses TRBV7-9 with TRBJ2-3, with 9 bases lining up with TRBD2. Germline trimming cut 5 bases from V and 9 bases from J; bases unmatched to any gene: 15. The germline CDR1 and CDR2 sequences are SEHNR and FQNEAQ (reference sequence). The CDR3 consists of 16 residues. DNA for the CDR3: TGTGCCAGCAGCACCCCCCGGGGGGATCTAGCGGGGACGCAGTATTTT. Translating it yields CASSTPRGDLAGTQYF.

The chain links TRBV7-6 to TRBJ2-2; 10 nucleotides match TRBD1. This CDR3 has 15 amino acids. Germline V lookup: CDR1 SGHVS, CDR2 FNYEAQ. With 5 bases clipped from V and 7 bases from J, the junction kept 7 bases outside the gene matches. This CDR3 reads CASSLGTGEGGELFF. The CDR3 nucleotides read TGTGCCAGCAGCCTCGGGACAGGGGAGGGCGGGGAGCTGTTTTTT. The full variable domain, in which reference TRBV7-6 and TRBJ2-2 provide the parts outside the CDR3, is GAGVSQSPRYKVTKRGQDVALRCDPISGHVSLYWYRQALGQGPEFLTYFNYEAQQDKSGLPNDRFSAERPEGSISTLTIQRTEQRDSAMYRCASSLGTGEGGELFFGEGSRLTVL.

The chain couples TRBV6-6 to TRBJ1-4, with 10 bases lining up with TRBD1. CDR3 length: 15 residues. Per germline, CDR1 MNHNY and CDR2 SVGAGI (reference sequence). After removal of 4 bases from V and 6 bases from J, the junction contained 5 bases not matched to a gene. The CDR3 loop reads CASSSRTGGYEKLFF. Written as DNA, the CDR3 is TGTGCCAGCAGTTCCCGGACAGGGGGTTATGAAAAACTGTTTTTT.

The chain uses TRBV10-3 and TRBJ2-1; tentative D call: TRBD1 (6 bases). V dropped 0 bases and J dropped 6 bases, with 15 bases sitting between them. The germline CDR1 and CDR2 sequences are ENHRY and SYGVKD. The CDR3 is 16 residues long. The DNA of the CDR3 is TGTGCCATCAGTGAGTCCTGGGGCCAGGGGTTCAATGAGCAGTTCTTC. As protein: CAISESWGQGFNEQFF.

This chain links TRBV2 with TRBJ2-2; 8 positions match TRBD2. V lost 5 bases and J lost 4; bases outside the gene matches: 0. Germline V lookup: CDR1 SNHLY, CDR2 FYNNEI. This CDR3 has 13 amino acids. CDR3 loop: CASSLAGTGELFF. The CDR3 bases are TGTGCCAGCAGTCTAGCGGGCACCGGGGAGCTGTTTTTT.

V gene TRBV30 combines with J gene TRBJ1-2; D is undetermined. The CDR3 loop spans 12 amino acids. The ends were cut back, 5 bases at V and 7 bases at J, with 14 bases in the middle. The V gene's germline CDR1 is GTSNPN and CDR2 SVGIG (reference sequence). CDR3 region: CAWGQSFGGYTF. CDR3 sequence (DNA): TGTGCCTGGGGTCAATCGTTCGGTGGCTACACCTTC.

The chain employs TRBV10-2 and TRBJ2-5, with 7 bases that match TRBD2. CDR1 is WSHSY and CDR2 is SAAADI in the germline V gene. CDR3 size: 14 residues. The V segment lost 4 bases and the J segment 6 bases; nucleotides outside the gene matches: 8. This CDR3 reads CASSVAGDRKTQYF. CDR3 nucleotides: TGCGCCAGCAGTGTGGCGGGAGACAGAAAGACCCAGTACTTC.

V and J are TRBV6-5 and TRBJ2-7, with TRBD2 matching 11 bases. V shed 4 bases and J 7 bases; nucleotides not matched to a gene: 3. The V gene's germline CDR1 is MNHEY and CDR2 SVGAGI. The CDR3 spans 13 residues. CDR3 loop: CASSSPSGREQYF. In nucleotides, the CDR3 is TGTGCCAGCAGTTCCCCTAGCGGGAGGGAGCAGTACTTC.

This clone was seen a handful of times. The rearrangement uses TRBV30 and TRBJ1-6; 9 positions match TRBD1. Germline V gene data show CDR1 as GTSNPN and CDR2 as SVGIG (reference sequence). Trimming at V came to 4 bases and at J to 9 bases, leaving 10 bases not matched to a gene. The CDR3 has 15 amino acids. In nucleotides, the CDR3 is TGTGCCTGGACGGGGACAGGGAGTTTTACTTCACCCCTCCACTTT. This gives the protein CAWTGTGSFTSPLHF.

The V call is TRBV13, the J call TRBJ2-5; D is ambiguous. Germline values: CDR1 PRHDT, CDR2 FYEKMQ (reference sequence). V gave up 0 bases and J gave up 0 bases, with 5 bases separating them. CDR3 length equals 14 residues. This CDR3 is CASSLGAYQETQYF. The CDR3 nucleotides read TGTGCCAGCAGCTTAGGCGCGTACCAAGAGACCCAGTACTTC.